One sample yielded the 21 T cell receptor beta chains listed below, sequenced in a study of PD-1 blockade in classical Hodgkin lymphoma. Some clones are missing from TCRdb's copy, which holds only in-frame ones; the method was immunoSEQ multiplex PCR. The table has some 100,000 clones, roughly 91% seen once. In every patient, relapse followed autologous stem cell transplantation, while exposure to brentuximab vedotin differed. The sample was peripheral blood mononuclear cells (PBMCs), taken before the second cycle of nivolumab. These receptors were obtained from a human donor with classical Hodgkin lymphoma.

The chain recombines TRBV7-2 with TRBJ1-5; 7 positions match TRBD1. The CDR3 totals 14 residues. V shed 4 bases and J 4 bases; nucleotides not matched to a gene: 4. Germline CDR1 is SGHTA and CDR2 is FQGNSA. The CDR3 DNA is TGTGCCAGCAGCTCCCAGGGGGGGAATCAGCCCCAGCATTTT. Protein product: CASSSQGGNQPQHF.

This clone appeared a single time. This chain links TRBV27 with TRBJ2-1; D tentatively reads TRBD1 or TRBD2 (5 bases each). The CDR3 consists of 14 residues. The V end lost 5 bases, the J end lost 2 bases, and 10 bases lay between the germline ends. Germline V gene lookup returns CDR1 MNHEY and CDR2 SMNVEV (reference sequence). The CDR3 loop is CASSPPGPYNEQFF. CDR3 in DNA: TGTGCCAGCAGTCCGCCGGGGCCCTACAATGAGCAGTTCTTC.

This chain joins TRBV6-5 and TRBJ2-2, with no clear D. CDR1 is MNHEY, CDR2 SVGAGI, per germline. Trimming stripped 5 bases from V and 6 bases from J, with 7 bases between. The CDR3 covers 12 residues. In DNA, the CDR3 is TGTGCCAGCAGTAGAATCCCCGGGGAGCTGTTTTTT. Its translation is CASSRIPGELFF.

The rearrangement links TRBV19 to TRBJ2-1; D is possibly TRBD2 (6 bases). The germline V gene has CDR1 LNHDA and CDR2 SQIVND (reference sequence). The CDR3 is made up of 15 amino acids. V dropped 7 bases and J dropped 6 bases, with 19 bases sitting between them. The CDR3 sequence is CASTWFGGLGNEQFF. The CDR3, as DNA: TGTGCCAGTACCTGGTTCGGGGGACTGGGCAATGAGCAGTTCTTC.

The chain carries TRBV2 and TRBJ2-7, with D unclear. Germline assignment: CDR1 SNHLY and CDR2 FYNNEI. The CDR3 sequence is 11 residues long. V was trimmed by 2 bases and J by 3 bases, leaving 2 bases between them. CDR3 bases: TGTGCCAGCAGTGAATACTACGAGCAGTACTTC. This gives the protein CASSEYYEQYF.

Here the CDR3 reads CASSALSFYGYTF. In DNA form, the CDR3 reads TGTGCCAGCAGTGCCTTAAGCTTCTATGGCTACACCTTC. The chain links TRBV6-1 to TRBJ1-2, with no clear D. CDR3 length: 13 amino acids. Germline CDR1 and CDR2: MNHNS and SASEGT. Trimming took 4 bases from V and 4 from J, leaving 10 bases between them.

This clone appeared once. The genes are TRBV5-1 and TRBJ1-1, with 8 positions matching TRBD1. Per germline, CDR1 SGHRS and CDR2 YFSETQ. The trim removed 3 bases at V and 4 bases at J, leaving 14 bases unmatched. This CDR3 is built from 17 residues. CDR3 nucleotides: TGCGCCAGCAGCTCCAGACAGGGGCCAGTTTCCCTCACTGAAGCTTTCTTT. Residues: CASSSRQGPVSLTEAFF.

The rearrangement joins TRBV5-1 to TRBJ2-5, with 8 bases matching TRBD2. The V and J ends lost 7 bases and 5 bases, in that order; junction bases with no gene match: 7. In germline, CDR1 is SGHRS, CDR2 YFSETQ. The CDR3 loop spans 13 amino acids. CDR3 nucleotides: TGCGCCAGCGTGCGGGGGGCGCGGGAGACCCAGTACTTC. It translates to CASVRGARETQYF.

V and J are TRBV19 and TRBJ2-1; TRBD1 is a possible D gene (6 bases). The ends were cut back, 2 bases at V and 7 bases at J, with 18 bases in the middle. This CDR3 region has 16 residues. Per germline, CDR1 LNHDA and CDR2 SQIVND (reference sequence). CDR3 loop: CASSISGQGLRNEQFF. The CDR3 DNA is TGTGCCAGTAGTATATCTGGGCAGGGGCTCCGGAATGAGCAGTTCTTC.

The chain employs TRBV7-6 and TRBJ1-2; 7 bases fit TRBD1. The CDR3 runs to 13 residues. CDR1 is SGHVS and CDR2 is FNYEAQ in the germline V gene. The ends lost 5 bases at V and 7 bases at J; junction bases unmatched: 7. The CDR3, as DNA: TGTGCCAGCAGCCCCGGACAGGAATCTGGCTACACCTTC. It encodes CASSPGQESGYTF.

This clone appeared a single time. The V and J genes are TRBV30 and TRBJ2-3; perhaps TRBD1 as D (5 bases). This CDR3 comprises 11 residues. Deletions cut 5 bases from V and 4 bases from J, with 7 bases between. Germline V gene data show CDR1 as GTSNPN and CDR2 as SVGIG (reference sequence). CDR3 nucleotides: TGTGCCTGGTGCAGGGCAGATACGCAGTATTTT. It translates to CAWCRADTQYF.

The chain recombines TRBV21-1 with TRBJ1-1; TRBD1, the D gene given by the table, was not confirmed from the DNA. TRBV21-1 is a known pseudogene. There are 14 residues in the CDR3. The CDR3 sequence is CASSQRGGTGGAFF. The CDR3 coding sequence is TGTGCCAGCAGCCAAAGAGGGGGGACAGGGGGAGCTTTCTTT.

The chain employs TRBV28 and TRBJ2-7; D unresolved. The CDR3 is 13 amino acids. Germline CDR1 MDHEN, CDR2 SYDVKM. V was shortened by 2 bases and J by 3 bases, with 8 bases between the two germline ends. The CDR3: CASSLRAVYEQYF. The CDR3 region has the DNA TGTGCCAGCAGTTTAAGGGCTGTCTACGAGCAGTACTTC.

The genes are TRBV2 and TRBJ1-3; D not certain. This CDR3 contains 15 residues. The V end lost 6 bases, the J end lost 0 bases, and 12 bases lay between the germline ends. Per germline, CDR1 SNHLY and CDR2 FYNNEI. The CDR3: CASSHGQSSGNTIYF. In DNA, the CDR3 is TGTGCCAGCAGCCACGGTCAGAGCTCTGGAAACACCATATATTTT.

This clone was counted between two and nine times. The rearrangement joins TRBV2 to TRBJ2-1; 8 nucleotides agree with TRBD1. The CDR3 length is 15 residues. The ends lost 7 bases at V and 8 bases at J; junction bases unmatched: 13. CDR1 and CDR2 (germline): SNHLY, FYNNEI. The CDR3 loop is CASTDVQGARDEQFF. The CDR3 DNA reads as TGTGCCAGCACCGACGTCCAGGGGGCAAGGGATGAGCAGTTCTTC.

This clone was detected a few times. This sequence joins TRBV7-2 and TRBJ1-1; tentatively, D is TRBD1 (5 bases). Germline V lookup: CDR1 SGHTA, CDR2 FQGNSA. CDR3 length: 12 amino acids. V gave up 2 bases and J gave up 8 bases, with 9 bases separating them. Here the CDR3 DNA reads TGTGCCAGCAGCTTAAATAACAGGGAAGCTTTCTTT. It yields the protein CASSLNNREAFF. The complete variable domain, with remaining parts taken from reference TRBV7-2 and TRBJ1-1, reads GAGVSQSPSNKVTEKGKDVELRCDPISGHTALYWYRQSLGQGLEFLIYFQGNSAPDKSGLPSDRFSAERTGGSVSTLTIQRTQQEDSAVYLCASSLNNREAFFGQGTRLTVV.

This clone was detected only once. This chain joins TRBV28 and TRBJ1-4; D is ambiguous. The germline V and J ends were trimmed by 6 bases and 10 bases, with 12 bases remaining between them. This CDR3 comprises 12 residues. CDR1 and CDR2 (germline): MDHEN, SYDVKM. In nucleotides, the CDR3 is TGTGCCAGCAGGGGGATGGCCCGAAAACTGTTTTTT. Translation: CASRGMARKLFF.

This rearrangement joins TRBV29-1 to TRBJ1-2, with a possible D match to TRBD1 (5 bases). Deletions cut 0 bases from V and 4 bases from J, with 12 bases between. This CDR3 has 14 amino acids. Looked up from germline, CDR1 is SQVTM and CDR2 is ANQGSEA. In nucleotides, the CDR3 is TGCAGCGTTGAAGACCATGACAGCGGCTATGGCTACACCTTC. Encoded protein: CSVEDHDSGYGYTF.

This chain links TRBV7-9 with TRBJ2-5, with TRBD1 matching 7 bases. Germline V gene data show CDR1 as SEHNR and CDR2 as FQNEAQ (reference sequence). V dropped 5 bases and J dropped 5; count of bases not matched to a gene: 11. CDR3 size: 15 residues. The chain's CDR3 is CASSPPSTGWETQYF. The CDR3 bases are TGTGCCAGCAGCCCACCCTCGACAGGGTGGGAGACCCAGTACTTC.

V usage is TRBV6-5 and J usage is TRBJ2-2; D could derive from TRBD1 or TRBD2 (5 bases each). CDR3 length: 16 amino acids. From germline, CDR1 is MNHEY and CDR2 SVGAGI. The V and J ends lost 4 bases and 0 bases respectively, with 12 bases between them. The CDR3: CASSSPGRTNTGELFF. CDR3 in DNA: TGTGCCAGCAGTTCCCCGGGACGGACGAACACCGGGGAGCTGTTTTTT.

The V and J genes are TRBV11-2 and TRBJ2-6, with 9 bases fitting TRBD1. The CDR3 loop spans 16 amino acids. Germline V gene lookup returns CDR1 SGHAT and CDR2 FQNNGV. Unmatched junction bases numbered 7, after V lost 6 bases and J lost 4 bases. The CDR3: CASSNYRGPGANVLTF. The CDR3 DNA reads as TGTGCCAGCAGTAACTACAGGGGGCCCGGGGCCAACGTCCTGACTTTC.